These T cell receptor beta chains were read from a single sample in a study of shared clonotypes between healthy human individuals. Some clones are missing from TCRdb's copy, which holds only in-frame ones; the method was immunoSEQ multiplex PCR. In the table there are 650,000 to 800,000 clones, 55% to 75% of which are singletons. Sequenced material: memory CD4+ T cells sorted from blood. The receptors shown here come from a woman aged 30 to 39 in good health. Each CDR3 is given with its conserved first and last residue. Fields, in order: clone size, J gene, V gene, D gene, CDR3 protein, CDR3 DNA. A D gene is named only where the DNA matches it firmly. Clone size is not always given. Where it is, it says once, few, many or a class for expanded clones.

-	TRBJ1-4	TRBV10-2	-	CASSEGKGANEKLFF	TGCGCCAGCAGTGAAGGAAAGGGGGCTAATGAAAAACTGTTTTTT
few	TRBJ2-5	TRBV5-6	TRBD2	CASSLALGLEAETQYF	TGTGCCAGCAGCTTGGCATTAGGACTAGAGGCAGAGACCCAGTACTTC
-	TRBJ1-4	TRBV28	TRBD1	CASRDQGQGATNEKLFF	TGTGCCAGCAGGGACCAAGGACAGGGGGCAACTAATGAAAAACTGTTTTTT
many	TRBJ2-2	TRBV5-1	-	CASRELASTGELFF	TGCGCCAGCAGAGAACTAGCCTCGACCGGGGAGCTGTTTTTT
once	TRBJ2-7	TRBV18	-	CASSPRRSYEGHEQYF	TGTGCCAGCTCACCGCGTCGTTCATATGAAGGCCACGAGCAGTACTTC
-	TRBJ2-1	TRBV9	TRBD2	CASSTRTSGSGAEQFF	TGTGCCAGCAGCACCCGGACTAGCGGGAGCGGGGCTGAGCAGTTCTTC
-	TRBJ2-1	TRBV11-2	-	CASRRGTYNEQFF	TGTGCCAGCAGGAGGGGGACCTACAATGAGCAGTTCTTC
-	TRBJ2-2	TRBV10-3	-	CAISGTNTGELFF	TGTGCCATCAGCGGCACGAACACCGGGGAGCTGTTTTTT
few	TRBJ2-1	TRBV2	TRBD1	CASNRQGGAYNEQFF	TGTGCCAGCAACCGACAGGGGGGCGCCTACAATGAGCAGTTCTTC
-	TRBJ2-5	TRBV18	TRBD2	CASSPNQPTSGRLQGETQYF	TGTGCCAGCTCGCCGAACCAGCCTACTAGCGGGAGACTCCAGGGGGAGACCCAGTACTTC
few	TRBJ1-5	TRBV28	-	CASSGAGHTNQPQHF	TGTGCCAGCAGCGGTGCGGGACACACCAATCAGCCCCAGCATTTT
few	TRBJ2-2	TRBV5-1	-	CASSLENWTGELFF	TGCGCCAGCAGCTTAGAGAATTGGACCGGGGAGCTGTTTTTT
-	TRBJ2-7	TRBV7-2	-	CASSLSGGAYEQYF	TGTGCCAGCAGCTTATCAGGCGGAGCCTACGAGCAGTACTTC
-	TRBJ2-5	TRBV6-5	TRBD2	CASSYGTSGLSTQYF	TGTGCCAGCAGTTACGGGACTAGCGGGCTCTCGACCCAGTACTTC
once	TRBJ1-4	TRBV4-1	TRBD1	CASSQGLARDRGGKLFF	TGCGCCAGCAGCCAAGGCCTGGCCCGGGACAGGGGAGGAAAACTGTTTTTT
-	TRBJ2-3	TRBV13	-	CASSFQNTDTQYF	TGTGCCAGCAGCTTCCAGAACACAGATACGCAGTATTTT
-	TRBJ1-5	TRBV5-1	-	CASSLGGQNQPQHF	TGCGCCAGCAGCTTGGGTGGACAGAATCAGCCCCAGCATTTT
few	TRBJ2-3	TRBV28	-	CASSSPGTDTQYF	TGTGCCAGCAGTTCCCCCGGCACAGATACGCAGTATTTT
-	TRBJ2-1	TRBV11-3	-	CASSFLGGYNEQFF	TGTGCCAGCAGCTTTCTAGGGGGGTACAATGAGCAGTTCTTC
-	TRBJ1-4	TRBV5-1	TRBD1	CASSQGQGGEKLFF	TGCGCCAGCAGCCAGGGACAGGGTGGTGAAAAACTGTTTTTT
-	TRBJ2-5	TRBV6-5	-	CASREIDEETQYF	TGTGCCAGCAGGGAAATAGACGAAGAGACCCAGTACTTC
few	TRBJ2-4	TRBV4-1	TRBD1	CASSQAGTGGDIQYF	TGCGCCAGCAGCCAAGCGGGGACAGGGGGGGACATTCAGTACTTC
-	TRBJ2-2	TRBV4-1	-	CASSQVGLNTGELFF	TGCGCCAGCAGCCAAGTTGGACTCAACACCGGGGAGCTGTTTTTT
-	TRBJ2-7	TRBV6-6	-	CASSWGTPSYEQYF	TGTGCCAGCAGTTGGGGGACTCCTTCCTACGAGCAGTACTTC
-	TRBJ2-5	TRBV18	-	CASSQQNTGTETQYF	TGTGCCAGCTCACAACAGAACACAGGGACGGAGACCCAGTACTTC
once	TRBJ1-2	TRBV5-6	TRBD1	CASSWQGVRYGYTF	TGTGCCAGCAGCTGGCAGGGGGTAAGATATGGCTACACCTTC
-	TRBJ2-1	TRBV27	TRBD2	CASGRLAGVNYNEQFF	TGTGCCAGCGGACGACTAGCGGGAGTAAATTACAATGAGCAGTTCTTC
-	TRBJ1-5	TRBV19	-	CASGQRSNQPQHF	TGTGCCTCGGGCCAGAGAAGCAATCAGCCCCAGCATTTT
-	TRBJ1-5	TRBV18	-	CASSPRGFNNQPQHF	TGTGCCAGCTCACCACGGGGGTTTAACAATCAGCCCCAGCATTTT
many	TRBJ2-7	TRBV11-2	-	CASSLDRYEQYF	TGTGCCAGCAGCTTAGATAGATACGAGCAGTACTTC
-	TRBJ1-2	TRBV28	-	CASSLKGGSYGYTF	TGTGCCAGCAGTTTAAAGGGCGGAAGCTATGGCTACACCTTC
-	TRBJ2-7	TRBV7-9	TRBD2	CASSATSGTPYEQYF	TGTGCCAGCAGCGCAACTAGCGGGACCCCCTACGAGCAGTACTTC
few	TRBJ2-5	TRBV9	-	CASSPPGWETQYF	TGTGCCAGCAGCCCGCCAGGGTGGGAGACCCAGTACTTC
-	TRBJ2-1	TRBV5-4	TRBD2	CASRTGGTRSNEQFF	TGTGCCAGCAGGACTGGGGGGACTAGATCCAATGAGCAGTTCTTC
-	TRBJ1-2	TRBV28	TRBD1	CASRRTGLDGYTF	TGTGCCAGTCGGCGGACAGGGCTGGATGGCTACACCTTC
-	TRBJ2-1	TRBV19	TRBD2	CASSAAGGASGINEQFF	TGTGCCAGTAGTGCCGCCGGTGGGGCTAGCGGGATAAATGAGCAGTTCTTC
-	TRBJ2-5	TRBV15	-	CATSRGAAAGQETQYF	TGTGCCACCAGCAGAGGAGCAGCAGCAGGGCAAGAGACCCAGTACTTC
-	TRBJ1-5	TRBV18	TRBD1	CASSLSGQGNQPQHF	TGTGCCAGCTCACTTTCCGGACAGGGAAATCAGCCCCAGCATTTT
few	TRBJ2-7	TRBV2	TRBD2	CASSELAGVGEQYF	TGTGCCAGCAGTGAACTAGCGGGAGTTGGGGAGCAGTACTTC
-	TRBJ1-1	TRBV18	TRBD1	CASSRQGDTEAFF	TGTGCCAGCTCACGGCAGGGGGACACTGAAGCTTTCTTT
-	TRBJ1-3	TRBV2	-	CACTGNPGNTIYF	TGTGCCTGCACCGGCAATCCTGGAAACACCATATATTTT
-	TRBJ1-3	TRBV18	TRBD1	CASSPDRLSGNTIYF	TGTGCCAGCTCACCGGACAGGCTTTCTGGAAACACCATATATTTT
-	TRBJ1-1	TRBV30	-	CAWSREGGGKAFF	TGTGCCTGGAGTCGGGAGGGTGGGGGAAAAGCTTTCTTT
-	TRBJ2-7	TRBV6-5	TRBD2	CASSPGLARYEQYF	TGTGCCAGCAGTCCGGGACTAGCGCGGTACGAGCAGTACTTC
-	TRBJ1-6	TRBV30	-	CAWSVPTAYNSPLHF	TGTGCCTGGAGTGTGCCGACAGCCTATAATTCACCCCTCCACTTT
-	TRBJ2-2	TRBV27	-	CASSLLAQGELFF	TGTGCCAGCAGTTTATTGGCCCAGGGGGAGCTGTTTTTT
-	TRBJ2-2	TRBV18	-	CASSPLQAGELFF	TGTGCCAGCTCACCATTACAGGCCGGGGAGCTGTTTTTT
-	TRBJ2-7	TRBV2	TRBD1	CASSTQGQGSYEQYF	TGTGCCAGCAGTACCCAGGGACAGGGATCCTACGAGCAGTACTTC
-	TRBJ2-3	TRBV10-1	TRBD2	CASSESLAGARTDTQYF	TGCGCCAGCAGTGAGTCGTTGGCGGGAGCCAGAACAGATACGCAGTATTTT
once	TRBJ1-5	TRBV19	-	CASRWTEDQPQHF	TGTGCCAGTAGGTGGACAGAGGATCAGCCCCAGCATTTT
-	TRBJ2-3	TRBV11-1	TRBD1	CASSRRDRGPDTQYF	TGTGCCAGCAGCCGCCGGGACAGGGGCCCAGATACGCAGTATTTT
-	TRBJ1-2	TRBV5-1	TRBD1	CASSHGQGVYGYTF	TGCGCCAGCAGCCACGGACAGGGGGTCTATGGCTACACCTTC
few	TRBJ1-2	TRBV28	TRBD1	CASSGQGSSYGYTF	TGTGCCAGCAGCGGACAGGGATCCTCTTATGGCTACACCTTC
few	TRBJ1-1	TRBV6-1	TRBD1	CASSLGQMNTEAFF	TGTGCCAGCAGTTTGGGACAGATGAACACTGAAGCTTTCTTT
many	TRBJ1-1	TRBV7-2	-	CASSFGGRATEAFF	TGTGCCAGCAGCTTCGGGGGGCGGGCCACTGAAGCTTTCTTT